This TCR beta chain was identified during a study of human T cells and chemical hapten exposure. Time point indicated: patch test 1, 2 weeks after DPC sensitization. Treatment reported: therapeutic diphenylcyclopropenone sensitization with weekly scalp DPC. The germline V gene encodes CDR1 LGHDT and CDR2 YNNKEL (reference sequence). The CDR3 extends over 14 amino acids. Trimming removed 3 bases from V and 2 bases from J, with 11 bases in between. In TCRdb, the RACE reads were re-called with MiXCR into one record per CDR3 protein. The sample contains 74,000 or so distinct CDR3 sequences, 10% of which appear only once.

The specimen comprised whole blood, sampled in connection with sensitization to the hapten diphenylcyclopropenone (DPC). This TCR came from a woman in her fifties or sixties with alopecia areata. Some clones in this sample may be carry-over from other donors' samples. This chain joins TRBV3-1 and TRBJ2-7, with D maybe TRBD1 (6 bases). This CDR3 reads CASSHYGTTYEQYF. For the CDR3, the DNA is TGTGCCAGCAGCCACTACGGGACAACCTACGAGCAGTACTTC.